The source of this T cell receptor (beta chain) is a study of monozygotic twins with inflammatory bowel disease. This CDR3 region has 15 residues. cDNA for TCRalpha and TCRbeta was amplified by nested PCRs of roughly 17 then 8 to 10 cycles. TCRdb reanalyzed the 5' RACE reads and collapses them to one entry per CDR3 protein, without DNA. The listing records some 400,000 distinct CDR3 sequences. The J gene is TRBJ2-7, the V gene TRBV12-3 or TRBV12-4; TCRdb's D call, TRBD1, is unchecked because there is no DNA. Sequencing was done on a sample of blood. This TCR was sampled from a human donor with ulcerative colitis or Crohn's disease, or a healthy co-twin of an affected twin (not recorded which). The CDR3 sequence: CASSPQGALSPEQYF.